This T cell receptor beta chain is drawn from a study of shared clonotypes between healthy human individuals. Positively selected for CCR7, the CD45RO-negative cells used as naive CD8 cells excluded terminally differentiated effector memory CD45RA+ cells. Only in-frame clones appear in the TCRdb table, and some are missing; sequencing was by immunoSEQ multiplex PCR. The sample carries some 2,000,000 clones, about 95% recorded once. CDR1 and CDR2 (germline): SQVTM, ANQGSEA. V lost 3 bases and J lost 4, with 14 bases in between. This CDR3 is built from 14 residues. Material: naive CD8+ T cells sorted from blood. V gene TRBV29-1 combines with J gene TRBJ2-3; the D gene is possibly TRBD2 (6 bases). The TCR was taken from a man between 18 and 29 years old in good health. The CDR3 region has the DNA TGCAGCGTTGATACCGGGGGAGCCCCAGATACGCAGTATTTT. This sequence encodes CSVDTGGAPDTQYF.